The 23 T cell receptor beta chains in this list originate from one sample, sequenced in a study of regulatory T cells in long-lasting Graves disease. The time point was: persistent/refractory GD, antithyroid drugs over 5 years with positive TRAb. Making the TCR library involved RNA that had been extracted from PBMCs. Through Arm-PCR of CDR3 regions and iRepertoire HTBI primers, TCR beta libraries were built. TCRdb reprocessed the multiplex PCR reads via MiXCR and lists one record per CDR3 protein. Of 300,000 to 350,000 distinct CDR3 sequences listed, around 20% are singletons. The sequences come from peripheral blood mononuclear cells (PBMCs), collected when the disease was refractory, from a patient treated with antithyroid drugs. Every receptor here comes from a female donor with Graves disease.

This clonotype has ten or more counts. This chain uses TRBV10-3 with TRBJ1-1, with D tentatively TRBD1 (5 bases). CDR1 is ENHRY and CDR2 is SYGVKD in the germline V gene. V lost 11 bases and J 3 bases, leaving 16 bases between the germline ends. This CDR3 has 13 residues. For the CDR3, the DNA is TGTGCCGAGAGCAGGGACGTAGACACTGAAGCTTTCTTT. This codes for CAESRDVDTEAFF.

The rearrangement uses TRBV20-1 and TRBJ2-1, with 11 bases fitting TRBD2. Trimming at V came to 6 bases and at J to 0 bases, leaving 4 bases not matched to a gene. The germline gives CDR1 DFQATT, CDR2 SNEGSKA (reference sequence). The CDR3 is 15 amino acids. CDR3 protein: CSAPTSGSSYNEQFF. The CDR3 nucleotides read TGCAGTGCCCCTACTAGCGGGAGCTCCTACAATGAGCAGTTCTTC.

The gene calls are TRBV20-1 and TRBJ2-5, with 10 bases lining up with TRBD2. In germline, CDR1 is DFQATT, CDR2 SNEGSKA (reference sequence). The V and J ends lost 2 bases and 5 bases, in that order; junction bases with no gene match: 8. This CDR3 has 15 amino acids. The CDR3 bases are TGCAGTGCTAGACCTAGCGGGAGTGCAGGGGAGACCCAGTACTTC. Translated: CSARPSGSAGETQYF.

This clonotype has ten or more counts. This chain joins TRBV20-1 and TRBJ2-5; D unclear. With 5 bases removed from V and 5 bases from J, the gap between germline ends came to 15 bases. CDR3 size: 13 residues. Per the germline V gene, CDR1 is DFQATT and CDR2 is SNEGSKA (reference sequence). DNA for the CDR3: TGCAGTGCTGCTCGGACGTCCTATGAGACCCAGTACTTC. It is translated as CSAARTSYETQYF.

In this sample, this clonotype turned up a few times. The chain has TRBV28 and TRBJ2-3; D possibly corresponds to TRBD2 (5 bases). V was shortened by 2 bases and J by 1 base, with 16 bases between the two germline ends. Germline values: CDR1 MDHEN, CDR2 SYDVKM. This CDR3 has 17 amino acids. The CDR3 nucleotides read TGTGCCAGCAGTTTAAGCGGAGTGGGGTCGGGCACAGATACGCAGTATTTT. Protein product: CASSLSGVGSGTDTQYF.

This clonotype was detected ten times or more. DNA of the CDR3: TGCAGTGCTAAGGGGGCAGGGGTGGATCAGCCCCAGCATTTT. This translates into CSAKGAGVDQPQHF. The chain recombines TRBV20-1 with TRBJ1-5; 7 bases map to TRBD1. The CDR3 contains 14 residues. V dropped 4 bases and J dropped 5; count of bases not matched to a gene: 8. The germline gives CDR1 DFQATT, CDR2 SNEGSKA (reference sequence).

This clonotype has ten or more counts. In nucleotides, the CDR3 is TGTGCCAGCAGTATCTCCTACGAGCAGTACTTC. Its translation is CASSISYEQYF. This rearrangement joins TRBV2 to TRBJ2-7; D remains unclear. Trimming stripped 5 bases from V and 0 bases from J, with 2 bases between. Germline CDR1 and CDR2: SNHLY and FYNNEI. CDR3 length: 11 amino acids.

This clonotype was seen more than once but under ten times. This rearrangement joins TRBV20-1 to TRBJ1-3; no clear D gene. The CDR3 extends over 15 amino acids. The germline V gene encodes CDR1 DFQATT and CDR2 SNEGSKA (reference sequence). Trimming left V 3 bases short and J 0 bases short, with 12 bases between. CDR3 region: CSARGLGDSGNTIYF. CDR3 in DNA: TGCAGTGCTAGGGGGTTAGGTGACTCTGGAAACACCATATATTTT.

This clonotype has ten or more counts. The chain carries TRBV2 and TRBJ1-5, with 11 bases fitting TRBD1. This CDR3 region has 14 residues. Germline V gene sequence: CDR1 SNHLY, CDR2 FYNNEI. J was trimmed by 5 bases and V by 6 bases; bases with no gene match: 3. CDR3 DNA: TGTGCCAGCAGAGCGGACAGGGGGCATCAGCCCCAGCATTTT. Encoded protein: CASRADRGHQPQHF.

This clonotype was counted many times. The CDR3 protein is CASSRLGGYGYTF. Here the CDR3 DNA reads TGTGCCAGCAGCCGCCTCGGGGGCTATGGCTACACCTTC. The V gene is TRBV11-2, the J gene TRBJ1-2, with a weak D call TRBD1 (5 bases). Trimming removed 5 bases at V and 4 bases at J, with 11 bases between. Germline CDR1 is SGHAT and CDR2 is FQNNGV. The CDR3 is made up of 13 amino acids. The full variable domain, in which reference TRBV11-2 and TRBJ1-2 provide the parts outside the CDR3, is EAGVAQSPRYKIIEKRQSVAFWCNPISGHATLYWYQQILGQGPKLLIQFQNNGVVDDSQLPKDRFSAERLKGVDSTLKIQPAKLEDSAVYLCASSRLGGYGYTFGSGTRLTVV.

The chain uses TRBV5-1 and TRBJ1-3; the D gene is possibly TRBD1 (6 bases). V gave up 3 bases and J gave up 2 bases, with 12 bases separating them. The length of the CDR3 is 15 residues. CDR1 and CDR2 (germline): SGHRS, YFSETQ. CDR3 sequence reads: CASSSGQHPGNTIYF. CDR3 nucleotide sequence: TGCGCCAGCAGCTCAGGACAGCACCCTGGAAACACCATATATTTT.

The chain joins TRBV5-4 to TRBJ2-7, with D possibly matching TRBD1 (5 bases). Germline V lookup: CDR1 SGHNT, CDR2 YYREEE (reference sequence). This CDR3 has 14 amino acids. V was pared by 1 base and J by 2 bases, with 10 bases between. CDR3: CASSLQGSTYEQYF. Here the CDR3 DNA reads TGTGCCAGCAGCTTGCAGGGATCGACCTACGAGCAGTACTTC.

This clonotype was counted many times. The chain combines TRBV12-3 or TRBV12-4 with TRBJ2-7, with D perhaps TRBD2 (6 bases). This CDR3 contains 13 residues. Between the trimmed V and J ends, which lost 2 bases and 2 bases, there was a span of 7 bases. CDR3 nucleotides: TGTGCCAGCAGTTTAAAGCGGGCCTACGAGCAGTACTTC. Its translation is CASSLKRAYEQYF.

This clonotype was counted ten times or more. The chain employs TRBV6-1 and TRBJ2-7; TRBD1 aligns across 7 bases. CDR1 and CDR2 from the germline V gene are MNHNS and SASEGT. The CDR3 is 16 residues long. The J segment lost 0 bases and the V segment lost 4 bases, leaving 9 bases of the junction unmatched. CDR3 in DNA: TGTGCCAGCAGTGTCCTTTACGGGACAGCCTCCTACGAGCAGTACTTC. As protein: CASSVLYGTASYEQYF.

This clonotype was counted ten times or more. The chain couples TRBV6-1 to TRBJ1-1; 7 bases are shared with TRBD1. After removal of 6 bases from V and 4 bases from J, the junction contained 5 bases not matched to a gene. The CDR3 is 13 residues long. Germline V gives CDR1 MNHNS, CDR2 SASEGT. CDR3 loop: CASRIRGGTEAFF. The CDR3 nucleotides read TGTGCCAGCAGAATCAGGGGGGGCACTGAAGCTTTCTTT.

The chain links TRBV18 to TRBJ2-2; 14 nucleotides match TRBD2. This CDR3 has 17 residues. V shed 4 bases, J shed 0 bases, and the junction held 1 base outside the gene matches. Germline CDR1 KGHSH, CDR2 LQKENI. The CDR3, as DNA: TGTGCCAGCTCACTGGGACTAGCGGGGGCGAACACCGGGGAGCTGTTTTTT. It translates to CASSLGLAGANTGELFF.

The table lists this clonotype with many counts. The J gene is TRBJ2-5, the V gene TRBV28; D is uncertain. Per the germline V gene, CDR1 is MDHEN and CDR2 is SYDVKM. V was pared by 5 bases and J by 5 bases, with 24 bases between. The CDR3 totals 17 residues. CDR3 loop: CASSGPRARRVSETQYF. CDR3 in DNA: TGTGCCAGCAGTGGGCCTAGGGCCAGAAGGGTTTCGGAGACCCAGTACTTC.

The rearrangement joins TRBV20-1 to TRBJ2-2, with D perhaps matching TRBD2 (6 bases). The CDR3 has 15 amino acids. CDR1 DFQATT and CDR2 SNEGSKA come from the germline V gene (reference sequence). The ends were cut back, 4 bases at V and 1 base at J, with 13 bases in the middle. The CDR3 loop is CSATRSGRNTGELFF. The CDR3 nucleotides are TGCAGTGCTACCCGATCCGGGAGGAACACCGGGGAGCTGTTTTTT.

This clonotype has a count of ten or more. This chain joins TRBV5-1 and TRBJ1-5; TRBD1 might be the D (5 bases). This CDR3 has 15 amino acids. Trimming shortened V by 2 bases and J by 8 bases, and 17 bases separated the two germline ends. The germline CDR1 and CDR2 sequences are SGHRS and YFSETQ. The CDR3 spells CASSFTAREGEPQHF. CDR3 DNA: TGCGCCAGCAGCTTCACTGCCAGGGAAGGGGAGCCCCAGCATTTT.

The chain has TRBV20-1 and TRBJ2-6; TRBD2 matches at 10 bases. Germline CDR1 reads DFQATT; CDR2 reads SNEGSKA (reference sequence). The CDR3 totals 17 residues. The J segment lost 2 bases and the V segment lost 5 bases, leaving 9 bases of the junction unmatched. CDR3: CSAPPSGSRAGANVLTF. CDR3 bases: TGCAGTGCTCCTCCTAGCGGGAGTAGGGCTGGGGCCAACGTCCTGACTTTC.

V and J are TRBV5-1 and TRBJ1-1; no clear D gene. Germline CDR1 SGHRS, CDR2 YFSETQ. The CDR3 consists of 12 residues. V gave up 4 bases and J gave up 10 bases, with 14 bases separating them. The CDR3 reads CASSGAEEGAFF. The CDR3 DNA sequence: TGCGCCAGCAGCGGAGCGGAGGAAGGAGCTTTCTTT.

The chain is built from TRBV5-1 and TRBJ1-2, with 11 bases identical to TRBD1. After removal of 3 bases from V and 6 bases from J, the junction contained 10 bases not matched to a gene. The germline CDR1 and CDR2 sequences are SGHRS and YFSETQ. The CDR3 runs 16 residues. CDR3 in DNA: TGCGCCAGCAGCTCTTTGCCGGGACAGGGGGTGGATGGCTACACCTTC. This encodes CASSSLPGQGVDGYTF.

The rearrangement links TRBV30 to TRBJ2-7; D is undetermined. Germline loops: CDR1 GTSNPN, CDR2 SVGIG (reference sequence). This CDR3 is 15 amino acids long. Trimming stripped 7 bases from V and 4 bases from J, with 23 bases between. CDR3 in DNA: TGTGCCTCGCGCCCGGACGGTGCCAGGAGTTACGAGCAGTACTTC. It yields the protein CASRPDGARSYEQYF.